This passage covers 9 T cell receptor beta chains from one sample sequenced in a study of T cell responses to AZD1222 COVID-19 vaccine (dated by TCRdb to the early 2020s). What this sample's time point label stands for: about 28 days (+/-7) after the second vaccine dose. The receptor library was made with the immunoSEQ multiplex PCR assay. The clones in this table, taken by TCRdb from immuneACCESS, are in-frame only. Not every clone is retained; where verified, under half of the shortfall comes from an unresolved V gene, and the cause of the rest is unknown. In all, the sample holds fewer than 85,000 clones, and 70% to 90% of those were seen once. The ten largest account for roughly 1.3% of the sample. The specimen comprised peripheral blood, sampled 28 days after the second AZD1222 dose. The origin of the receptors is an adult who received the AZD1222 COVID-19 vaccine.

The chain links TRBV21-1 to TRBJ1-1. TRBV21-1 is noted as a pseudogene. The CDR3 consists of 15 residues. The CDR3 protein is CASDPRDGWHTEAFF. The CDR3, as DNA: TGTGCCAGCGACCCTCGGGACGGATGGCACACTGAAGCTTTCTTT.

In DNA, the CDR3 is TGCGCCAGCAGCTTGACCCTCTCTGGGGCCAACGTCCTGACTTTC. Protein product: CASSLTLSGANVLTF. The chain links TRBV5-1 to TRBJ2-6; D gene ambiguous. Germline values: CDR1 SGHRS, CDR2 YFSETQ. Between the trimmed V and J ends, which lost 1 base and 0 bases, there was a span of 5 bases. The CDR3 is made up of 15 amino acids.

This clone appeared a few times. The V and J genes are TRBV19 and TRBJ1-6, with D perhaps TRBD1 (5 bases). V was trimmed by 3 bases and J by 10 bases, leaving 10 bases between them. The CDR3 runs 13 residues. In germline, CDR1 is LNHDA, CDR2 SQIVND (reference sequence). The CDR3 spells CASSMRGESPLHF. The CDR3 DNA is TGTGCCAGTAGTATGAGGGGTGAGTCACCCCTCCACTTT. The full variable domain, rest sourced from reference TRBV19 and TRBJ1-6, is DGGITQSPKYLFRKEGQNVTLSCEQNLNHDAMYWYRQDPGQGLRLIYYSQIVNDFQKGDIAEGYSVSREKKESFPLTVTSAQKNPTAFYLCASSMRGESPLHFGNGTRLTVT.

The genes are TRBV6-5 and TRBJ2-1; TRBD1 might be the D (6 bases). The CDR3 covers 14 residues. The germline V and J ends were trimmed by 6 bases and 9 bases, with 18 bases remaining between them. Germline values: CDR1 MNHEY, CDR2 SVGAGI. In DNA form, the CDR3 reads TGTGCCAGCAGCAGATTAACAGGGTATAGTGAGCAGTTCTTC. As protein: CASSRLTGYSEQFF.

The CDR3 protein is CAWSLGTGEGQPQHF. The DNA for the CDR3 is TGTGCCTGGAGCTTAGGGACAGGGGAGGGTCAGCCCCAGCATTTT. This chain links TRBV30 with TRBJ1-5, with TRBD1 matching 10 bases. The germline V gene encodes CDR1 GTSNPN and CDR2 SVGIG (reference sequence). With 3 bases clipped from V and 6 bases from J, the junction kept 8 bases outside the gene matches. This CDR3 is 15 amino acids long.

The rearrangement links TRBV7-2 to TRBJ2-5; tentative D call: TRBD2 (5 bases). This CDR3 spans 15 amino acids. The V gene lost 1 base and the J gene lost 2 bases, with 11 bases spanning the gap. Germline V gives CDR1 SGHTA, CDR2 FQGNSA. Here the CDR3 DNA reads TGTGCCAGCAGCTTAGACGCCTCGGGGCAAGAGACCCAGTACTTC. Translating it yields CASSLDASGQETQYF.

The chain recombines TRBV5-3 with TRBJ1-6; D may be TRBD1 (6 bases). TRBV5-3 qualifies as an ORF whose function is uncertain. The V and J ends lost 5 bases and 6 bases respectively, with 12 bases between them. The CDR3 covers 14 residues. The CDR3 nucleotides read TGTGCCAGAAGTTTTGGACAGCCTAATTCACCCCTCCACTTT. It translates to CARSFGQPNSPLHF.

V gene TRBV7-2 combines with J gene TRBJ1-6; D might be TRBD1 (6 bases). The V end was cut by 1 base, the J end by 9 bases, with 7 bases between. Germline V lookup: CDR1 SGHTA, CDR2 FQGNSA. The CDR3 length is 13 residues. This CDR3 reads CASSLGGLSPLHF. The CDR3, as DNA: TGTGCCAGCAGCTTAGGGGGGCTTTCACCCCTCCACTTT.

This sequence joins TRBV30 and TRBJ2-2; no definite D call. The CDR3 totals 14 residues. V lost 4 bases, J lost 1 base, and 10 bases lay in between. CDR1 is GTSNPN, CDR2 SVGIG, per germline (reference sequence). The DNA for the CDR3 is TGTGCCTGGAAGGGCCTCATGAACACCGGGGAGCTGTTTTTT. Encoded protein: CAWKGLMNTGELFF.